The text below deals with one TCR beta chain. The length of the CDR3 is 11 residues. V shed 6 bases and J shed 0 bases, with 5 bases lying between them. Germline V CDR1 and CDR2: SQVTM, ANQGSEA. The data originate from a study of T cells in Graves' hyperthyroidism and ophthalmopathy. RNA transcripts were the template for amplifying TCR beta CDR3 regions. The TCR CDR3 was amplified in a first-round RT-PCR using the HTBI primer set. TCRdb re-called the multiplex PCR reads with MiXCR, one entry per CDR3 protein. The data hold about 280,000 distinct CDR3 sequences, with around 25% observed a single time. The sample taken for sequencing was blood. The rearrangement links TRBV29-1 to TRBJ1-1; D is undetermined. This clonotype originated in a man between 40 and 49 years old with Graves' hyperthyroidism that later progressed to Graves' ophthalmopathy. The CDR3 here is CSVRMNTEAFF. In DNA form, the CDR3 reads TGCAGCGTCCGAATGAACACTGAAGCTTTCTTT.